The source of this T cell receptor (beta chain) is a study of control samples from healthy donors and cancer patients. Measured with immunoSEQ multiplex PCR; TCRdb has only the in-frame clones, and not every one. The sample lists about 180,000 clones, roughly nine tenths occurring once. Trimming cost V 5 bases and J 6 bases; bases outside gene matches: 5. CDR1 and CDR2 (germline): SGHAT, FQNNGV. This CDR3 has 14 amino acids. The chain has TRBV11-2 and TRBJ1-2, with 11 bases that match TRBD1. The receptor's source is a man aged 30 to 45 in good health. Input material: blood. The CDR3 here is CASSRGTGGDGYTF. For the CDR3, the DNA is TGTGCCAGCAGCCGCGGGACAGGGGGTGATGGCTACACCTTC.